What follows are 13 T cell receptor beta chains derived from one specimen sequenced in a study of blood T cell repertoires in COVID-19. Assay used: immunoSEQ multiplex PCR; TCRdb lists only in-frame clones, some missing. The data show 30,000 or so clones, roughly nine tenths seen once. The specimen sequenced was peripheral blood. These receptors were collected from a human donor in a cohort sampled during active COVID-19.

This clone occurred a few times. The V call is TRBV12-3 or TRBV12-4, the J call TRBJ1-1, with D hard to call. V was clipped by 5 bases and J by 3 bases, with 10 bases between them. This CDR3 has 13 amino acids. The CDR3, as DNA: TGTGCCAGCAGTCCCCGAGGAGACACTGAAGCTTTCTTT. Amino acids: CASSPRGDTEAFF.

V usage is TRBV19 and J usage is TRBJ2-7; 7 nucleotides agree with TRBD2. CDR3 length equals 14 residues. Germline V gene sequence: CDR1 LNHDA, CDR2 SQIVND (reference sequence). With 7 bases clipped from V and 4 bases from J, the junction kept 10 bases outside the gene matches. Written as DNA, the CDR3 is TGTGCCAGTAATCCCCGGGCCGGGGGGTACGAGCAGTACTTC. This gives the protein CASNPRAGGYEQYF.

Of note for this clone: At the DNA level, this CDR3 is encoded by other sequences in the same sample as well. This rearrangement joins TRBV21-1 to TRBJ2-2; the D call of TRBD1 is as the table states it, not checked on the DNA. TRBV21-1 is a pseudogene locus. This CDR3 spans 19 amino acids. The CDR3 loop reads CASSKEGRGTGKNTGELFF. The DNA for the CDR3 is TGTGCCAGCAGCAAAGAGGGGCGGGGGACAGGGAAAAACACCGGGGAGCTGTTTTTT.

The rearrangement uses TRBV19 and TRBJ2-7, with TRBD1 identical over 8 bases. The CDR3 runs 14 residues. The V segment lost 5 bases and the J segment 1 base; nucleotides outside the gene matches: 4. In germline, CDR1 is LNHDA, CDR2 SQIVND (reference sequence). For the CDR3, the DNA is TGTGCCAGTAGTTCCGGGACAGGTTCCTACGAGCAGTACTTC. It encodes CASSSGTGSYEQYF.

The chain employs TRBV25-1 and TRBJ2-2; 9 bases map to TRBD1. Germline lookup yields CDR1 MGHDK and CDR2 SYGVNS. The CDR3 sequence is 14 residues long. J gave up 5 bases and V 5 bases, and 3 bases lay outside the gene matches. CDR3 DNA: TGTGCCAGCAGTCGGACAGGGGAAACCGGGGAGCTGTTTTTT. It specifies CASSRTGETGELFF.

The rearrangement joins TRBV18 to TRBJ2-7; a weak D match, TRBD1 (5 bases). V dropped 2 bases and J dropped 7 bases, with 18 bases sitting between them. The germline V gene has CDR1 KGHSH and CDR2 LQKENI. The CDR3 runs 15 residues. The CDR3 region has the DNA TGTGCCAGCTCACCATCTGGGGCCCCATCTATGGAGCAGTACTTC. It is translated as CASSPSGAPSMEQYF.

This clone was picked up a small number of times. The genes are TRBV27 and TRBJ2-3, with 7 bases matching TRBD2. The CDR3 is 16 amino acids. The V gene's germline CDR1 is MNHEY and CDR2 SMNVEV (reference sequence). After removal of 2 bases from V and 3 bases from J, the junction contained 8 bases not matched to a gene. CDR3 sequence: CASSLLAVFGTDTQYF. In DNA form, the CDR3 reads TGTGCCAGCAGTTTACTAGCGGTCTTCGGAACAGATACGCAGTATTTT.

This clone is categorized as medium-sized. The chain uses TRBV3-1 (or the pseudogene TRBV3-2) and TRBJ1-3, with D perhaps matching TRBD1 (6 bases). V was trimmed by 5 bases and J by 0 bases, leaving 11 bases between them. This CDR3 region has 15 residues. Germline assignment: CDR1 LGHDT and CDR2 YNNKEL (reference sequence). CDR3: CASSGQLLSGNTIYF. DNA of the CDR3: TGTGCCAGCAGCGGACAGTTACTCTCTGGAAACACCATATATTTT.

J is TRBJ2-7 and V is TRBV7-8; 7 nucleotides agree with TRBD2. V lost 5 bases and J lost 6; bases outside the gene matches: 16. The V gene's germline CDR1 is SGHVS and CDR2 FQNEAQ. The CDR3 spans 16 residues. In DNA, the CDR3 is TGTGCCAGCAGCCCCCTGACCGTGACTAGCTCGTCCGAGCAGTACTTC. Amino acid sequence: CASSPLTVTSSSEQYF.

V is TRBV27 and J is TRBJ2-1; 9 nucleotides line up with TRBD2. This CDR3 contains 16 residues. Germline values: CDR1 MNHEY, CDR2 SMNVEV (reference sequence). Trimming removed 0 bases from V and 7 bases from J; junction bases left unmatched: 7. Here the CDR3 reads CASSLSLAGGVNEQFF. In DNA, the CDR3 is TGTGCCAGCAGTTTATCACTAGCGGGTGGTGTAAATGAGCAGTTCTTC.

Of note for this clone: At one end, the junction sequence differs from germline, possibly due to a read error. The gene calls are TRBV5-8 and TRBJ2-5; 8 bases fit TRBD2. Per the germline V gene, CDR1 is SGHTS and CDR2 is YDEGEE. The CDR3 sequence is 15 residues long. CDR3 sequence: CASNLAGGKQETQYF. The CDR3 nucleotides are TGTGCCAGCAACTTGGCGGGGGGAAAACAAGAGACCCAGTACTTC.

The rearrangement uses TRBV4-3 and TRBJ2-3; 8 positions agree with TRBD2. CDR1 and CDR2 (germline): LGHNA, YSLEER. The CDR3 totals 16 residues. Trimming removed 0 bases from V and 1 base from J; junction bases left unmatched: 3. CDR3 in amino acids: CASSQDRRGGTDTQYF. CDR3 nucleotide sequence: TGCGCCAGCAGCCAAGATCGGCGGGGGGGCACAGATACGCAGTATTTT.

This rearrangement joins TRBV9 to TRBJ1-2; tentative D call: TRBD1 (6 bases). The CDR3 contains 13 residues. The germline V gene has CDR1 SGDLS and CDR2 YYNGEE. Between the trimmed V and J ends, which lost 3 bases and 8 bases, there was a span of 14 bases. CDR3 DNA: TGTGCCAGCAGCGACAGACAGGCATCCGGCTACACCTTC. Translation gives CASSDRQASGYTF.